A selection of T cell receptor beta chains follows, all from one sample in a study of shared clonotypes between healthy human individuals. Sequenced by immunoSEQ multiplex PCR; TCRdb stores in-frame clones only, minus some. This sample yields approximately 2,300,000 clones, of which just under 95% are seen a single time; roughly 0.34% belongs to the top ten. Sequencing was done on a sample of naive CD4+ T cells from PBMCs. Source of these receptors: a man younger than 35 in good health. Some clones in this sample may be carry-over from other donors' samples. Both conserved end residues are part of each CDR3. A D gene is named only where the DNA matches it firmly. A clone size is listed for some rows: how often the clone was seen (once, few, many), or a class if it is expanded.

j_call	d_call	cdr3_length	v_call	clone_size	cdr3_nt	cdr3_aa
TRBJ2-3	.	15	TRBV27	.	TGTGCCAGCAGTTTATTGCGGTCCTGGACAGATACGCAGTATTTT	CASSLLRSWTDTQYF
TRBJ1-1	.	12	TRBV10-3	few	TGTGCCATCACGGAGGGGGACACTGAAGCTTTCTTT	CAITEGDTEAFF
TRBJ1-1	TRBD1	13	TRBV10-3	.	TGTGCCATCAGTCCGGACAGGGATAGGTCAGCTTTCTTT	CAISPDRDRSAFF
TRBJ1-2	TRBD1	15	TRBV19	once	TGTGCCAGTAGCGGGCCCGGGACAGGAAACTATGGCTACACCTTC	CASSGPGTGNYGYTF
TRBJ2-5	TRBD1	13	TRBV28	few	TGTGCCAGCAGTTCGGGACAGCAAGAGACCCAGTACTTC	CASSSGQQETQYF
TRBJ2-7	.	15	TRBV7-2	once	TGTGCCAGCAGCTTAGTCAGAGGCGTCTGGTCCGAGCAGTACTTC	CASSLVRGVWSEQYF
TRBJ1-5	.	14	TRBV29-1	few	TGCAGCGTCCGGAGCGGTATTAGCAATCAGCCCCAGCATTTT	CSVRSGISNQPQHF
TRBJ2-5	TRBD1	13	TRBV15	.	TGTGCCACCAGCAGGGACAGGGGGGAGACCCAGTACTTC	CATSRDRGETQYF
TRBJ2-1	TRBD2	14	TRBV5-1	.	TGCGCCAGCAGCTTGGTATTAGCGGGCGACGAGCAGTTCTTC	CASSLVLAGDEQFF
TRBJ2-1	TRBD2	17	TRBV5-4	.	TGTGCCAGCAGCGGCCAGGGACTACAGAGCTCCTACAATGAGCAGTTCTTC	CASSGQGLQSSYNEQFF
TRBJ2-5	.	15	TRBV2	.	TGTGCCAGCAGTGCCGGGACATCGTACCAAGAGACCCAGTACTTC	CASSAGTSYQETQYF
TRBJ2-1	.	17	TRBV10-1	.	TGCGCCAGCAGTGAAAACAGGGGAGGTCGGTCCTACAATGAGCAGTTCTTC	CASSENRGGRSYNEQFF
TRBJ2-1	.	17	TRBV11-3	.	TGTGCCAGCAGCTTAGGTGCGGGGACAACTTTCTACAATGAGCAGTTCTTC	CASSLGAGTTFYNEQFF
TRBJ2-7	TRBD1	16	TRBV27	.	TGTGCCAGCAGACCCCCGAGACAGGGGACTCTTTACGAGCAGTACTTC	CASRPPRQGTLYEQYF
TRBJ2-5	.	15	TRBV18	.	TGTGCCAGCTCACCGTCCCAGGGCATCCAAGAGACCCAGTACTTC	CASSPSQGIQETQYF
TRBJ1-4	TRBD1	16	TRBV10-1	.	TGCGCCAGCAGTGAGCCCGGGACAGCAGGTAATGAAAAACTGTTTTTT	CASSEPGTAGNEKLFF
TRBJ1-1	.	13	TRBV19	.	TGTGCCACAAGCACAAGGGATCCAACTGAAGCTTTCTTT	CATSTRDPTEAFF
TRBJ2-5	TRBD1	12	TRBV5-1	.	TGCGCCAGCGGACAGGTTCAAGAGACCCAGTACTTC	CASGQVQETQYF
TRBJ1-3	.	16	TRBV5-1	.	TGCGCCAGCAGCCTAGGTCTCATAGTCTCTGGAAACACCATATATTTT	CASSLGLIVSGNTIYF
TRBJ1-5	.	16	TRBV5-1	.	TGCGCCAGCAGCCCCGGCCCTTTAGGCAGCAATCAGCCCCAGCATTTT	CASSPGPLGSNQPQHF
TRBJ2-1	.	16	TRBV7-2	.	TGTGCCAGCAGCCTGGAGGACTCCCCTCCGGTGTATGAGCAGTTCTTC	CASSLEDSPPVYEQFF
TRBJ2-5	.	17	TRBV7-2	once	TGTGCCAGCAGCTTAGCGGTAACGCGGGGCCTCGGGGAGACCCAGTACTTC	CASSLAVTRGLGETQYF
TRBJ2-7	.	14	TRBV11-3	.	TGTGCCAGCAGCTCCCCCGAGTCGGGCTACGAGCAGTACTTC	CASSSPESGYEQYF
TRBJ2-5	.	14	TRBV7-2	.	TGTGCCAGCAGCCCGCGGCGGGAAAGGGAGACCCAGTACTTC	CASSPRRERETQYF
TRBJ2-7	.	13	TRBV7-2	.	TGTGCCAGCAGCTCCGACGGTACCTACGAGCAGTACTTC	CASSSDGTYEQYF
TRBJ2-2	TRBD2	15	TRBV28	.	TGTGCCAGCAGGGTTCGCGGGAGGGCCGCCGGGGAGCTGTTTTTT	CASRVRGRAAGELFF
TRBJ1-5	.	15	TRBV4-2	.	TGTGCCAGCAGCCAAGACCGGACAGCCGATCAGCCCCAGCATTTT	CASSQDRTADQPQHF
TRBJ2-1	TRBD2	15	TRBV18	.	TGTGCCAGCTCACCAAACCGCCGGGAGGTAAATGAGCAGTTCTTC	CASSPNRREVNEQFF
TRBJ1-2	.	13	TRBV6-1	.	TGTGCCAGCAGTGAAGCAGGTGGTTTTGGCTACACCTTC	CASSEAGGFGYTF
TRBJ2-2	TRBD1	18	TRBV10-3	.	TGTGCCATTTCCTTCCGTACAGGGGGCCTAGCGAACACCGGGGAGCTGTTTTTT	CAISFRTGGLANTGELFF
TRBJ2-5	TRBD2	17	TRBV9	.	TGTGCCAGCAGCGCCGGTATTCGACTAGCGGGTTGGGAGACCCAGTACTTC	CASSAGIRLAGWETQYF
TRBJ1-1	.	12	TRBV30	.	TGTGCCTGGACCCCCGTAAGCACTGAAGCTTTCTTT	CAWTPVSTEAFF